This record concerns one TCR beta chain sequence. The entry originates in a study of cytomegalovirus exposure and HLA in healthy donors. Clones were read by immunoSEQ multiplex PCR, and TCRdb kept only the in-frame ones, dropping some. The repertoire holds around 300,000 clones, with over 75% as singletons. Trimming at V came to 1 base and at J to 10 bases, leaving 8 bases not matched to a gene. The CDR3 is 15 amino acids. Germline CDR1 and CDR2: MGHDK and SYGVNS. Sequencing input: PBMCs. The chain uses TRBV25-1 and TRBJ2-1, with 9 bases aligning to TRBD2. The sequence came from a young woman in good health and CMV-seronegative. The CDR3, as DNA: TGTGCCAGCAGTGAATGGGCGGGAGGGTTTCGGGAGCAGTTCTTC. As protein: CASSEWAGGFREQFF.